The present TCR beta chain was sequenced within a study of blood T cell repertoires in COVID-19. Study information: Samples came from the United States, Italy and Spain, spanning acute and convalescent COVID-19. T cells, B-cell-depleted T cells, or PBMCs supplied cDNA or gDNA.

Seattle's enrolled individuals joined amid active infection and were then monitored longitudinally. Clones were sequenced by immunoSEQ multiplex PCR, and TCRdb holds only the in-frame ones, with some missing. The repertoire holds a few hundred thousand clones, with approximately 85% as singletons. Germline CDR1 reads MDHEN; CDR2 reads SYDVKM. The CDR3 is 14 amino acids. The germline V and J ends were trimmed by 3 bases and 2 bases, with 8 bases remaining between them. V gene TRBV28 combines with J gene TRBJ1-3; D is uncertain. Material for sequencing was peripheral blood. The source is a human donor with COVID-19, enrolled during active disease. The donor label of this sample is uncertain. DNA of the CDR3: TGTGCCAGCAGTTTTTCCCTCCCTGGAAACACCATATATTTT. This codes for CASSFSLPGNTIYF.